The 11 T cell receptor beta chains listed next were all sequenced from one sample in a study of OX40 agonist ivuxolimab in advanced cancers. Generated by immunoSEQ multiplex PCR, the TCRdb table keeps only in-frame clones and is missing some. The sample yields about 54,000 clones, about 83% seen once. The sequences come from CD4+ or CD8+ T cells sorted from blood, collected in a trial of the OX40 agonist ivuxolimab. These TCRs come from an adult with an advanced solid tumor such as melanoma, head and neck, liver or kidney cancer.

The rearrangement links TRBV6-6 to TRBJ2-3, with 7 bases that match TRBD1. The germline CDR1 and CDR2 sequences are MNHNY and SVGAGI (reference sequence). This CDR3 has 15 amino acids. J lost 4 bases, V lost 4 bases, and 8 bases had no gene match. CDR3 bases: TGTGCCAGCAGTTTCCTAACAGGGGCAGCAGATACGCAGTATTTT. Translation gives CASSFLTGAADTQYF.

The chain has TRBV5-8 and TRBJ1-4, with a weak D call TRBD1 (6 bases). Germline V gives CDR1 SGHTS, CDR2 YDEGEE. Trimming left V 4 bases short and J 11 bases short, with 18 bases between. The CDR3 loop spans 14 amino acids. The chain's CDR3 is CASSPYWTADKLFF. CDR3 sequence (DNA): TGTGCCAGCAGCCCCTATTGGACAGCAGACAAACTGTTTTTT.

The V gene is TRBV6-4, the J gene TRBJ2-7; 9 bases fit TRBD2. The CDR3 has 14 amino acids. The V gene's germline CDR1 is MRHNA and CDR2 SNTAGT. V lost 4 bases to trimming and J lost 8 bases; unmatched junction nucleotides: 9. The DNA for the CDR3 is TGTGCCAGCAGTGTTAATAGCGGGAGCACACAGCAGTACTTC. Its protein is CASSVNSGSTQQYF.

CDR3 region: CASSITGRNQPQHF. CDR3 bases: TGTGCCAGTAGTATTACAGGACGAAATCAGCCCCAGCATTTT. The genes are TRBV19 and TRBJ1-5; D possibly corresponds to TRBD1 (5 bases). V lost 3 bases and J lost 4, with 10 bases in between. The CDR3 runs to 14 residues. From germline, CDR1 is LNHDA and CDR2 SQIVND (reference sequence).

The chain employs TRBV18 and TRBJ2-2; D is unresolved. Looked up from germline, CDR1 is KGHSH and CDR2 is LQKENI. This CDR3 region has 13 residues. V lost 3 bases and J lost 6, with 8 bases in between. CDR3 in DNA: TGTGCCAGCTCACCGTGGACGGCCGGGGAGCTGTTTTTT. Translation gives CASSPWTAGELFF.

The chain is built from TRBV19 and TRBJ2-6; D remains ambiguous. The germline V gene encodes CDR1 LNHDA and CDR2 SQIVND (reference sequence). The CDR3 is 15 amino acids. V lost 3 bases to trimming and J lost 0 bases, with 6 bases between them. CDR3 in amino acids: CASSIEDSGANVLTF. CDR3 nucleotide sequence: TGTGCCAGTAGTATTGAAGACTCTGGGGCCAACGTCCTGACTTTC.

The chain employs TRBV5-1 and TRBJ2-7; 7 nucleotides align to TRBD2. The CDR3 is made up of 19 amino acids. Germline V gene sequence: CDR1 SGHRS, CDR2 YFSETQ. The ends lost 4 bases at V and 2 bases at J; junction bases unmatched: 21. As DNA, the CDR3 is TGCGCCAGCAGCCTAGGGGAAGTGTCGCGGCGGGAGAGGGCCTACGAGCAGTACTTC. As protein: CASSLGEVSRRERAYEQYF.

The chain uses TRBV30 and TRBJ2-5; D is unclear. The germline gives CDR1 GTSNPN, CDR2 SVGIG (reference sequence). The CDR3 runs 11 residues. Deletions cut 2 bases from V and 2 bases from J, with 3 bases between. CDR3 nucleotides: TGTGCCTGGAGTCCTCAAGAGACCCAGTACTTC. Its translation: CAWSPQETQYF.

This clone was counted between two and nine times. This chain connects TRBV9 to TRBJ2-1; 8 nucleotides line up with TRBD2. This CDR3 has 15 amino acids. With 0 bases clipped from V and 7 bases from J, the junction kept 6 bases outside the gene matches. The V gene's germline CDR1 is SGDLS and CDR2 YYNGEE. The CDR3 here is CASSVVGLDGNEQFF. CDR3 bases: TGTGCCAGCAGCGTAGTGGGACTAGATGGGAATGAGCAGTTCTTC.

The chain employs TRBV21-1 and TRBJ2-3; the table gives TRBD2 as D, unverified against the DNA. TRBV21-1 corresponds to a pseudogene. The CDR3 spans 15 residues. The CDR3 bases are TGTGCCAGCATCGGGACTAGCGGGATCACAGATACGCAGTATTTT. This codes for CASIGTSGITDTQYF.

The chain links TRBV27 to TRBJ2-3; the D is unclear. Germline CDR1 MNHEY, CDR2 SMNVEV (reference sequence). This CDR3 spans 19 amino acids. With 0 bases removed from V and 0 bases from J, the gap between germline ends came to 19 bases. In DNA form, the CDR3 reads TGTGCCAGCAGTTTATCATCCCGCCGTCTCATACCTAGCACAGATACGCAGTATTTT. This gives the protein CASSLSSRRLIPSTDTQYF.